The 27 T cell receptor beta chains reported below all come from one sample, sequenced in a study of blood T cell repertoires in COVID-19. Only in-frame clones appear in the TCRdb table, and some are missing; sequencing was by immunoSEQ multiplex PCR. In the table there are some 190,000 clones, 84% of which are singletons. What was sequenced was peripheral blood. The receptor source for this set is a woman of 80 years or more with COVID-19, enrolled during active disease.

The V call is TRBV6-6, the J call TRBJ1-5; possibly TRBD1 for D (6 bases). This CDR3 is 16 amino acids long. Per germline, CDR1 MNHNY and CDR2 SVGAGI (reference sequence). Trimming took off 4 bases at V and 2 bases at J, with 15 bases between the two ends. The CDR3 protein is CASSSLSRGGNQPQHF. CDR3 nucleotide sequence: TGTGCCAGCAGTTCCTTGAGCAGGGGAGGCAATCAGCCCCAGCATTTT.

This clone was counted a few times. For the CDR3, the DNA is TGTGCCAGCAGCCAAGAGGGGGGGAACAATCAGCCCCAGCATTTT. Translating gives CASSQEGGNNQPQHF. V is TRBV4-2 and J is TRBJ1-5; D is possibly TRBD1 (5 bases). CDR1 and CDR2 from the germline V gene are LGHNA and YNFKEQ. V was pared by 0 bases and J by 3 bases, with 9 bases between. The CDR3 sequence is 15 residues long.

The chain uses TRBV6-6 and TRBJ1-5; TRBD1 might be the D (6 bases). The CDR3 has 16 residues. V lost 6 bases and J 0 bases, leaving 15 bases between the germline ends. Germline V gene data show CDR1 as MNHNY and CDR2 as SVGAGI (reference sequence). The CDR3 is CASSRYRVDSNQPQHF. The CDR3 nucleotides read TGTGCCAGCAGCCGCTACAGGGTTGATAGCAATCAGCCCCAGCATTTT.

This chain links TRBV5-1 with TRBJ1-2; TRBD1 agrees at 7 bases. The germline CDR1 and CDR2 sequences are SGHRS and YFSETQ. V was pared by 0 bases and J by 4 bases, with 6 bases of the junction left unmatched. This CDR3 is 15 amino acids long. This chain's CDR3 is CASSLGWGQSYGYTF. In DNA, the CDR3 is TGCGCCAGCAGCTTGGGGTGGGGACAGAGCTATGGCTACACCTTC.

In its sample, this clone was seen once. The rearrangement joins TRBV27 to TRBJ2-1, with no clear D. Per the germline V gene, CDR1 is MNHEY and CDR2 is SMNVEV (reference sequence). V was trimmed by 0 bases and J by 4 bases, leaving 7 bases between them. This CDR3 has 14 amino acids. The CDR3 loop is CASSLSFPYNEQFF. Written as DNA, the CDR3 is TGTGCCAGCAGTTTATCGTTCCCATACAATGAGCAGTTCTTC.

This rearrangement joins TRBV7-3 to TRBJ1-1; weak D call: TRBD1 (6 bases). This CDR3 is 13 amino acids long. The germline V and J ends were trimmed by 5 bases and 4 bases, with 11 bases remaining between them. Germline V gene sequence: CDR1 SGHTA, CDR2 FQGTGA. CDR3: CASSTRGGTEAFF. The DNA for the CDR3 is TGTGCCAGCAGCACCAGGGGTGGCACTGAAGCTTTCTTT. The variable domain in full, completed from reference TRBV7-3 and TRBJ1-1, reads GAGVSQTPSNKVTEKGKYVELRCDPISGHTALYWYRQSLGQGPEFLIYFQGTGAADDSGLPNDRFFAVRPEGSVSTLKIQRTERGDSAVYLCASSTRGGTEAFFGQGTRLTVV.

The chain joins TRBV12-3 or TRBV12-4 to TRBJ1-5; unclear D gene. The CDR3 is 12 residues long. Between the trimmed V and J ends, which lost 2 bases and 7 bases, there was a span of 6 bases. Written as DNA, the CDR3 is TGTGCCAGCAGTTTATTTAGCCAGCCCCAGCATTTT. This sequence encodes CASSLFSQPQHF.

V usage is TRBV11-2 and J usage is TRBJ1-4; D is possibly TRBD1 (5 bases). Germline values: CDR1 SGHAT, CDR2 FQNNGV. The V end lost 5 bases, the J end lost 8 bases, and 27 bases lay between the germline ends. This CDR3 is built from 18 residues. CDR3 coding DNA: TGTGCCAGCAGCCCTAACACGGCCTCACAGGAAGCTCGGGAAAAACTGTTTTTT. It yields the protein CASSPNTASQEAREKLFF.

The V gene is TRBV6-2 or TRBV6-3, the J gene TRBJ1-2; 10 nucleotides line up with TRBD1. The CDR3 spans 14 residues. The V segment lost 4 bases and the J segment 2 bases; nucleotides outside the gene matches: 1. The germline V gene encodes CDR1 MNHEY and CDR2 SVGEGT. CDR3 loop: CASSWGQGNYGYTF. The CDR3 coding sequence is TGTGCCAGCAGTTGGGGACAGGGGAACTATGGCTACACCTTC.

This sequence joins TRBV9 and TRBJ2-1; no clear D gene. The CDR3 runs to 13 residues. The germline V gene encodes CDR1 SGDLS and CDR2 YYNGEE. The V end was cut by 2 bases, the J end by 5 bases, with 8 bases between. The CDR3 DNA sequence: TGTGCCAGCAGCGTTGGCCCAAACAATGAGCAGTTCTTC. Protein: CASSVGPNNEQFF.

This clone was found a few times. V is TRBV19 and J is TRBJ1-6; 7 nucleotides agree with TRBD1. The junction had 12 bases not matched to a gene; V was cut back by 5 bases and J by 14 bases. Looked up from germline, CDR1 is LNHDA and CDR2 is SQIVND (reference sequence). This CDR3 spans 14 amino acids. In nucleotides, the CDR3 is TGTGCCAGTAGTCGACAGGGACCTGTAGGAGCCCTCCACTTT. This sequence encodes CASSRQGPVGALHF.

This chain connects TRBV4-1 to TRBJ2-5, with 7 bases that match TRBD2. This CDR3 region has 17 residues. J gave up 5 bases and V 0 bases, and 12 bases lay outside the gene matches. In germline, CDR1 is MGHRA, CDR2 YSYEKL. The CDR3, as DNA: TGCGCCAGCAGCCAAGATCAGGTTAGCGCGGGAGAGGAGACCCAGTACTTC. The encoded protein is CASSQDQVSAGEETQYF.

This chain links TRBV2 with TRBJ2-7, with D perhaps TRBD1 (6 bases). V lost 6 bases and J lost 2, with 8 bases in between. CDR3 length equals 12 residues. The germline V gene has CDR1 SNHLY and CDR2 FYNNEI. In DNA, the CDR3 is TGTGCCAGCAGGGACAGAACCTACGAGCAGTACTTC. Its translation: CASRDRTYEQYF.

This CDR3 reads CARGQARNSYEQYF. In nucleotides, the CDR3 is TGTGCCAGAGGACAGGCGCGCAACTCCTACGAGCAGTACTTC. The chain employs TRBV2 and TRBJ2-7; TRBD1 agrees at 7 bases. Trimming cost V 9 bases and J 0 bases; bases outside gene matches: 8. This CDR3 comprises 14 residues. Germline loops: CDR1 SNHLY, CDR2 FYNNEI.

V usage is TRBV7-3 and J usage is TRBJ1-1; tentatively, D is TRBD1 (5 bases). CDR1 and CDR2 from the germline V gene are SGHTA and FQGTGA. The CDR3 spans 13 residues. Between the trimmed V and J ends, which lost 3 bases and 6 bases, there was a span of 11 bases. The CDR3 DNA reads as TGTGCCAGCAGCTTGGGGGGAGCGTCTGAAGCTTTCTTT. It encodes CASSLGGASEAFF.

The rearrangement links TRBV28 to TRBJ1-2; the D is unclear. Trimming shortened V by 2 bases and J by 7 bases, and 8 bases separated the two germline ends. Per germline, CDR1 MDHEN and CDR2 SYDVKM. There are 12 residues in the CDR3. The CDR3 sequence: CASSLPGGGYTF. The CDR3 nucleotides are TGTGCCAGCAGTTTACCAGGAGGTGGCTACACCTTC.

J is TRBJ2-3 and V is TRBV7-9; D might be TRBD1 (8 bases). Trimming cost V 5 bases and J 6 bases, with 15 bases left between them. The CDR3 length is 14 residues. In germline, CDR1 is SEHNR, CDR2 FQNEAQ (reference sequence). Written as DNA, the CDR3 is TGTGCCAGCAGCCTAACAGGGGGAGGGGATACGCAGTATTTT. It is translated as CASSLTGGGDTQYF.

This clone came up once. V usage is TRBV7-9 and J usage is TRBJ1-1; no definite D call. The CDR3 runs 18 residues. Per the germline V gene, CDR1 is SEHNR and CDR2 is FQNEAQ (reference sequence). Trimming shortened V by 2 bases and J by 1 base, and 20 bases separated the two germline ends. CDR3 loop: CASSLHSSGWRENTEAFF. The CDR3 nucleotides are TGTGCCAGCAGCTTACATTCGTCCGGGTGGCGCGAGAACACTGAAGCTTTCTTT.

This chain connects TRBV5-1 to TRBJ2-2; weak D call: TRBD2 (7 bases). V lost 5 bases and J lost 4, with 15 bases in between. The CDR3 loop spans 15 amino acids. Per germline, CDR1 SGHRS and CDR2 YFSETQ. The CDR3 loop reads CASSPGGGATGELFF. The CDR3 DNA follows: TGCGCCAGCAGTCCTGGAGGGGGGGCCACCGGGGAGCTGTTTTTT.

V gene TRBV5-1 combines with J gene TRBJ2-2; D gene unclear. The V and J ends lost 2 bases and 4 bases respectively, with 12 bases between them. The CDR3 is 15 amino acids. Germline loops: CDR1 SGHRS, CDR2 YFSETQ. The CDR3 nucleotides read TGCGCCAGCAGCTTTACGACACCTTCCACCGGGGAGCTGTTTTTT. This gives the protein CASSFTTPSTGELFF.

The chain has TRBV20-1 and TRBJ2-7; 8 bases are a match to TRBD1. J was trimmed by 2 bases and V by 3 bases; bases with no gene match: 6. The CDR3 runs to 14 residues. CDR1 and CDR2 (germline): DFQATT, SNEGSKA (reference sequence). The CDR3 spells CSASGTGGTYEQYF. In nucleotides, the CDR3 is TGCAGTGCTAGTGGGACAGGTGGAACCTACGAGCAGTACTTC.

In this sample, this clone turned up a few times. The chain is built from TRBV5-6 and TRBJ2-7, with D unresolved. This CDR3 has 12 residues. Germline CDR1 is SGHDT and CDR2 is YYEEEE. The V end was cut by 1 base, the J end by 7 bases, with 9 bases between. CDR3 DNA sequence: TGTGCCAGCAGCTTGCCCCTGCGTGAGCAGTACTTC. This gives the protein CASSLPLREQYF.

This chain links TRBV4-1 with TRBJ1-5, with 7 bases that match TRBD1. CDR1 and CDR2 from the germline V gene are MGHRA and YSYEKL. V lost 0 bases and J lost 9; bases outside the gene matches: 8. The length of the CDR3 is 15 residues. CDR3 sequence reads: CASSQEEDRYAPQHF. The CDR3 DNA reads TGCGCCAGCAGCCAAGAAGAGGACAGGTACGCGCCCCAGCATTTT.

The chain is built from TRBV6-5 and TRBJ2-7, with TRBD1 matching over 9 bases. The CDR3 is made up of 16 amino acids. Germline V CDR1 and CDR2: MNHEY, SVGAGI. The trim removed 0 bases at V and 6 bases at J, leaving 9 bases unmatched. The CDR3 is CASSYSPPDRGGEQYF. The CDR3 bases are TGTGCCAGCAGTTACTCGCCCCCGGACAGGGGAGGCGAGCAGTACTTC.

V and J are TRBV7-9 and TRBJ2-1; TRBD2 matches at 10 bases. Germline V lookup: CDR1 SEHNR, CDR2 FQNEAQ (reference sequence). The CDR3 runs 17 residues. Losses at the gene ends were 1 base for V and 4 bases for J; bases not matched to a gene: 7. Here the CDR3 DNA reads TGTGCCAGCAGCTTAGGCGGTAGCGGGGGGTCGTACAATGAGCAGTTCTTC. Amino acids: CASSLGGSGGSYNEQFF.

This clone was counted only a few times. At one of its ends the junction is not consistent with the germline gene, which may arise from a read error. This sequence joins TRBV7-7 and TRBJ2-3, with a weak D call TRBD2 (6 bases). Germline CDR1 reads SSHAT; CDR2 reads FNYEAQ (reference sequence). This CDR3 has 17 residues. Written as DNA, the CDR3 is TGTGCTAGCAGCTTGGGGGGAGCGGGTGCCGGCACAGATACGCAGTATTTT. This codes for CASSLGGAGAGTDTQYF.

In DNA, the CDR3 is TGCAGCGTACACAGAGAGAGCTCCTACAATGAGCAGTTCTTC. It yields the protein CSVHRESSYNEQFF. This sequence joins TRBV29-1 and TRBJ2-1; D gene unclear. The V end lost 6 bases, the J end lost 0 bases, and 12 bases lay between the germline ends. The CDR3 runs 14 residues. Germline CDR1 reads SQVTM; CDR2 reads ANQGSEA.